The 27 T cell receptor beta chains reported below all come from one sample, sequenced in a study of blood T cell repertoires in COVID-19 (TCRdb year 2020). Library preparation was by the immunoSEQ multiplex PCR assay. The clones in this table, taken by TCRdb from immuneACCESS, are in-frame only. Not every clone is retained; where verified, under half of the shortfall comes from an unresolved V gene, and the cause of the rest is unknown. Recorded for this sample are fewer than 250,000 clones; approximately 79% of them occurred a single time. The top ten clones comprise around 11% of the sample. Sequenced: peripheral blood. The receptors were sampled from a woman aged 45 to 65 with acute or convalescent COVID-19.

This clone has more than one count but fewer than ten. This chain connects TRBV30 to TRBJ1-2, with a tentative D call TRBD1 (6 bases). Per the germline V gene, CDR1 is GTSNPN and CDR2 is SVGIG (reference sequence). V gave up 1 base and J gave up 4 bases, with 10 bases separating them. The CDR3 spans 13 residues. CDR3 protein: CAWSGGQLYGYTF. In DNA, the CDR3 is TGTGCCTGGAGTGGAGGACAGCTCTATGGCTACACCTTC.

The chain recombines TRBV20-1 with TRBJ2-1; D remains ambiguous. The CDR3 runs 11 residues. The V and J ends lost 4 bases and 2 bases respectively, with 3 bases between them. Germline V gene sequence: CDR1 DFQATT, CDR2 SNEGSKA (reference sequence). The CDR3 loop reads CSATPYNEQFF. The CDR3 DNA is TGCAGTGCTACTCCCTACAATGAGCAGTTCTTC.

This chain connects TRBV7-8 to TRBJ2-7; D remains unclear. V was pared by 3 bases and J by 5 bases, with 8 bases between. Germline V lookup: CDR1 SGHVS, CDR2 FQNEAQ. CDR3 length equals 12 residues. CDR3 sequence reads: CASSFSRNEQYF. Here the CDR3 DNA reads TGTGCCAGCAGCTTTAGCCGGAACGAGCAGTACTTC.

V is TRBV13 and J is TRBJ2-7; D uncertain. Trimming took off 3 bases at V and 0 bases at J, with 3 bases between the two ends. The CDR3 consists of 12 residues. Germline CDR1 reads PRHDT; CDR2 reads FYEKMQ (reference sequence). CDR3: CASSLSSYEQYF. The CDR3 DNA follows: TGTGCCAGCAGCTTGAGCTCCTACGAGCAGTACTTC.

V gene TRBV3-1 (or the pseudogene TRBV3-2) combines with J gene TRBJ2-3; 10 bases are a match to TRBD2. The CDR3 length is 15 residues. The germline CDR1 and CDR2 sequences are LGHDT and YNNKEL (reference sequence). V gave up 6 bases and J gave up 3 bases; unmatched junction bases: 6. The CDR3 region has the DNA TGTGCCAGCAGTTCGTCTAGCGGGGGAACAGATACGCAGTATTTT. The encoded protein is CASSSSSGGTDTQYF.

The rearrangement joins TRBV7-8 to TRBJ1-5, with no clear D. There are 15 residues in the CDR3. CDR1 and CDR2 from the germline V gene are SGHVS and FQNEAQ. The V gene lost 4 bases and the J gene lost 0 bases, with 10 bases spanning the gap. CDR3 residues: CASSSDQVSNQPQHF. CDR3 DNA: TGTGCCAGCAGCTCAGATCAGGTTAGCAATCAGCCCCAGCATTTT.

The genes are TRBV2 and TRBJ1-6; 8 bases align to TRBD1. With V trimmed by 8 bases and J by 5 bases, 8 bases remained unmatched. The CDR3 has 15 amino acids. Germline CDR1 SNHLY, CDR2 FYNNEI. CDR3 residues: CASQGQGTNNSPLHF. The CDR3 DNA is TGTGCCAGCCAAGGACAGGGCACAAATAATTCACCCCTCCACTTT.

The genes are TRBV18 and TRBJ2-1; 7 bases are shared with TRBD2. The trim removed 2 bases at V and 15 bases at J, leaving 7 bases unmatched. There are 12 residues in the CDR3. CDR1 is KGHSH, CDR2 LQKENI, per germline. The CDR3 sequence: CASSPTSDRRFF. In nucleotides, the CDR3 is TGTGCCAGCTCACCAACTAGCGATCGGCGGTTCTTC.

This clone was recorded a few times. This chain uses TRBV27 with TRBJ2-2; 7 bases agree with TRBD2. Germline V gene sequence: CDR1 MNHEY, CDR2 SMNVEV (reference sequence). The CDR3 totals 17 residues. J was trimmed by 4 bases and V by 5 bases; bases with no gene match: 13. In DNA form, the CDR3 reads TGTGCCAGCAGTCCCTCCCAGACTAGCCAAGGCACCGGGGAGCTGTTTTTT. Its protein is CASSPSQTSQGTGELFF.

This clone was seen once. The genes are TRBV5-1 and TRBJ1-4, with TRBD1 identical over 8 bases. This CDR3 has 15 residues. The junction had 10 bases not matched to a gene; V was cut back by 4 bases and J by 8 bases. CDR1 and CDR2 (germline): SGHRS, YFSETQ. CDR3 DNA: TGCGCCAGCAGCCCAACCGGGACAGGTGGGGAAAAACTGTTTTTT. Its protein is CASSPTGTGGEKLFF.

In DNA form, the CDR3 reads TGTGCCAGCAGCGTAGACCCAACAGGTTCTCCCCTCTCTGGGGCCAACGTCCTGACTTTC. Encoded protein: CASSVDPTGSPLSGANVLTF. The chain carries TRBV9 and TRBJ2-6; D may be TRBD1 (5 bases). This CDR3 comprises 20 residues. The V gene's germline CDR1 is SGDLS and CDR2 YYNGEE. V shed 0 bases and J shed 0 bases, with 19 bases lying between them.

The J gene is TRBJ1-5, the V gene TRBV6-5; D gene ambiguous. Trimming removed 3 bases from V and 1 base from J, with 10 bases in between. The CDR3 runs to 15 residues. Germline values: CDR1 MNHEY, CDR2 SVGAGI. CDR3 sequence reads: CASSYSSRSNQPQHF. The CDR3 DNA follows: TGTGCCAGCAGTTATTCATCGCGGAGCAATCAGCCCCAGCATTTT.

CDR3 nucleotide sequence: TGTGCCACCGGAGCCTACAATGAGCAGTTCTTC. The encoded protein is CATGAYNEQFF. The genes are TRBV10-3 and TRBJ2-1; D uncertain. Per germline, CDR1 ENHRY and CDR2 SYGVKD. The germline V and J ends were trimmed by 10 bases and 2 bases, with 6 bases remaining between them. This CDR3 contains 11 residues.

This sequence joins TRBV7-2 and TRBJ2-7; TRBD1 matches at 7 bases. The J segment lost 4 bases and the V segment lost 5 bases, leaving 8 bases of the junction unmatched. The CDR3 totals 14 residues. Per germline, CDR1 SGHTA and CDR2 FQGNSA. The CDR3 coding sequence is TGTGCCAGCAGCCTAATAGGGGGCGGGTACGAGCAGTACTTC. Residues: CASSLIGGGYEQYF.

The table lists this clone with a count of one. The V call is TRBV6-4, the J call TRBJ2-1; TRBD2 matches 10 bases. J was trimmed by 3 bases and V by 5 bases; bases with no gene match: 4. The CDR3 runs 15 residues. CDR1 MRHNA and CDR2 SNTAGT come from the germline V gene. The CDR3 is CASSTTSGVYNEQFF. DNA of the CDR3: TGTGCCAGCAGTACAACTAGCGGGGTCTACAATGAGCAGTTCTTC.

This clone came up many times. The V and J genes are TRBV18 and TRBJ1-5; D uncertain. There are 13 residues in the CDR3. Trimming pared 3 bases from V and 4 bases from J, leaving 7 bases between. Looked up from germline, CDR1 is KGHSH and CDR2 is LQKENI. The CDR3 is CASSPWENQPQHF. The CDR3, as DNA: TGTGCCAGCTCACCGTGGGAGAATCAGCCCCAGCATTTT.

This clone has just one count. The CDR3 sequence: CASSVGLAGFNEQFF. CDR3 nucleotide sequence: TGTGCCAGCAGCGTTGGACTAGCGGGATTCAATGAGCAGTTCTTC. J is TRBJ2-1 and V is TRBV11-3, with 12 bases identical to TRBD2. Germline CDR1 reads SGHNT; CDR2 reads YENEEA. V was clipped by 5 bases and J by 6 bases; unmatched bases: 5. The CDR3 runs 15 residues.

The V call is TRBV19, the J call TRBJ2-1; possibly TRBD2 for D (5 bases). This CDR3 comprises 15 residues. Germline V gene lookup returns CDR1 LNHDA and CDR2 SQIVND (reference sequence). V was cut by 11 bases and J by 4 bases, with 21 bases left in between. The CDR3 sequence is CASKPERINYNEQFF. DNA of the CDR3: TGTGCCTCTAAACCCGAGCGGATTAATTACAATGAGCAGTTCTTC.

The chain combines TRBV7-2 with TRBJ2-1; 11 bases fit TRBD2. The CDR3 has 15 residues. V shed 3 bases and J 7 bases; nucleotides not matched to a gene: 5. Germline V gene sequence: CDR1 SGHTA, CDR2 FQGNSA. DNA for the CDR3: TGTGCCAGCAGCTTTACTAGCGGGGGAGAAAATGAGCAGTTCTTC. It specifies CASSFTSGGENEQFF.

This clone was picked up one time. This chain joins TRBV29-1 and TRBJ2-1, with a weak D call TRBD2 (7 bases). Germline V gene lookup returns CDR1 SQVTM and CDR2 ANQGSEA. The CDR3 totals 13 residues. Trimming removed 4 bases at V and 6 bases at J, with 13 bases between. The CDR3 spells CSVVRGRGNEQFF. The CDR3 nucleotides read TGCAGCGTTGTGCGGGGGCGGGGCAATGAGCAGTTCTTC.

The chain links TRBV6-5 to TRBJ1-1, with D perhaps matching TRBD1 (6 bases). This CDR3 is 12 amino acids long. The V gene's germline CDR1 is MNHEY and CDR2 SVGAGI. Trimming took 6 bases from V and 3 from J, leaving 8 bases between them. This chain's CDR3 is CASRRQDTEAFF. CDR3 nucleotides: TGTGCCAGCAGGAGACAGGACACTGAAGCTTTCTTT.

J is TRBJ2-7 and V is TRBV11-3; TRBD1 matches 11 bases. V gave up 1 base and J gave up 3 bases; unmatched junction bases: 11. The CDR3 has 18 residues. Per the germline V gene, CDR1 is SGHNT and CDR2 is YENEEA. The CDR3, as DNA: TGTGCCAGCAGCTTAGTACCCCAATGGACAGGGGGCTTCTACGAGCAGTACTTC. Translated, it gives CASSLVPQWTGGFYEQYF.

The chain couples TRBV6-2 or TRBV6-3 to TRBJ1-5, with D unresolved. This CDR3 region has 14 residues. CDR1 and CDR2 (germline): MNHEY, SVGEGT. V lost 4 bases and J lost 5, with 12 bases in between. DNA of the CDR3: TGTGCCAGCAGTTTACGATTCGGGGATCAGCCCCAGCATTTT. Translation: CASSLRFGDQPQHF.

J is TRBJ2-1 and V is TRBV4-3, with 8 bases matching TRBD2. Germline CDR1 LGHNA, CDR2 YSLEER. The length of the CDR3 is 14 residues. Losses at the gene ends were 4 bases for V and 8 bases for J; bases not matched to a gene: 7. The CDR3 loop is CASSLFGGAYEQFF. The CDR3 DNA sequence: TGCGCCAGCAGCCTTTTCGGGGGGGCCTATGAGCAGTTCTTC.

The gene calls are TRBV6-5 and TRBJ1-2; no definite D call. Trimming stripped 6 bases from V and 4 bases from J, with 6 bases between. This CDR3 is 11 amino acids long. Germline lookup yields CDR1 MNHEY and CDR2 SVGAGI. The CDR3 coding sequence is TGTGCCAGCAGCCCAGGCTATGGCTACACCTTC. Translation gives CASSPGYGYTF.

The chain carries TRBV18 and TRBJ2-3, with TRBD1 matching 9 bases. Trimming cost V 5 bases and J 6 bases; bases outside gene matches: 3. The CDR3 has 13 amino acids. Germline CDR1 is KGHSH and CDR2 is LQKENI. The CDR3 loop is CASSTGGVDTQYF. The DNA for the CDR3 is TGTGCCAGCTCAACAGGGGGCGTGGATACGCAGTATTTT.

In its sample, this clone was seen a few times. V is TRBV28 and J is TRBJ2-7, with D possibly being TRBD2 (6 bases). Germline assignment: CDR1 MDHEN and CDR2 SYDVKM. This CDR3 comprises 13 residues. The germline V and J ends were trimmed by 7 bases and 6 bases, with 16 bases remaining between them. The chain's CDR3 is CASTWGGRSEQYF. In nucleotides, the CDR3 is TGTGCCAGCACCTGGGGAGGACGGAGCGAGCAGTACTTC. Complete variable domain (other parts from reference TRBV28 and TRBJ2-7): DVKVTQSSRYLVKRTGEKVFLECVQDMDHENMFWYRQDPGLGLRLIYFSYDVKMKEKGDIPEGYSVSREKKERFSLILESASTNQTSMYLCASTWGGRSEQYFGPGTRLTVT.